This T cell receptor (beta chain) originates from a study of a mutant IDH1 vaccine in newly diagnosed glioma. Looking at the study overall: Patients received vaccination from 4-6 weeks after radiotherapy alone, or with temozolomide cycles.

Specified time point: week 35, safety follow-up. Each dose delivered 300 ug of mutant IDH1 20-mer peptide subcutaneously with imiquimod. Here immunoSEQ multiplex PCR was the method, and the copy in TCRdb shows in-frame clones only, minus some. The data hold 65,000 to 85,000 clones, with about 87% observed a single time. V lost 10 bases, J lost 4 bases, and 15 bases stayed unmatched. CDR3 length: 15 residues. Germline V CDR1 and CDR2: LNHDA, SQIVND (reference sequence). Turning to this clone: Antigen: not known.

The source of this sequence is a man under 40 with glioma. The chain has TRBV19 and TRBJ2-5; 7 nucleotides line up with TRBD2. This sample comprised PBMCs, obtained from a glioma patient whose treatment included an IDH1 peptide vaccine. CDR3 residues: CATGGEGRGPETQYF. Here the CDR3 DNA reads TGTGCCACCGGAGGGGAGGGGAGGGGCCCAGAGACCCAGTACTTC.